This TCR beta chain was recorded in a study of OX40 agonist ivuxolimab in advanced cancers. The overall study: The study enrolled dose-escalation patients with hepatocellular carcinoma, melanoma, renal cell or head and neck cancer. Averaging approximately 60 years in age, with a range of 23 to 79, the cohort was about 83% male.

The CDR3 sequence is 14 residues long. From germline, CDR1 is KGHSH and CDR2 LQKENI. Germline trimming cut 3 bases from V and 4 bases from J; bases unmatched to any gene: 5. Assay: immunoSEQ multiplex PCR; the TCRdb copy retains only in-frame clones and omits some. The repertoire holds some 84,000 clones, 92% seen once, with 6.5% to 9.5% in the top ten. Baseline was the first blood sampling point, followed by cycle 4 day 1 and cycle 7 day 1. The source was CD4+ or CD8+ T cells sorted from blood, collected in a trial of the OX40 agonist ivuxolimab. The clonotype was recovered from an adult with an advanced solid tumor such as melanoma, head and neck, liver or kidney cancer. The chain joins TRBV18 to TRBJ2-5; TRBD2 matches at 7 bases. CDR3 amino acids: CASSPRTSGETQYF. The CDR3 nucleotides read TGTGCCAGCTCACCCCGGACTAGTGGAGAGACCCAGTACTTC.